This T cell receptor (beta chain) originates from a study of cytomegalovirus exposure and HLA in healthy donors. Overall study findings and caveats: It was reported that the classifier diagnosed cytomegalovirus status with high specificity and sensitivity in both the original and validation cohorts.

As regards this clone: Its antigen remains unknown.

CDR1 and CDR2 from the germline V gene are MNHEY and SMNVEV (reference sequence). The length of the CDR3 is 16 residues. Between the trimmed V and J ends, which lost 2 bases and 9 bases, there was a span of 20 bases. The repertoire was sequenced with immunoSEQ multiplex PCR; TCRdb's copy has only in-frame clones and lacks some. The sample has about 360,000 clones, about nine tenths seen once. The clonotype was recovered from a woman under 30 in good health and CMV-seronegative. This chain connects TRBV27 to TRBJ2-1, with D possibly being TRBD2 (5 bases). Sequenced material: PBMCs. This chain's CDR3 is CASSLNGIAGLVEQFF. Written as DNA, the CDR3 is TGTGCCAGCAGTTTAAACGGGATAGCCGGTCTGGTTGAGCAGTTCTTC.